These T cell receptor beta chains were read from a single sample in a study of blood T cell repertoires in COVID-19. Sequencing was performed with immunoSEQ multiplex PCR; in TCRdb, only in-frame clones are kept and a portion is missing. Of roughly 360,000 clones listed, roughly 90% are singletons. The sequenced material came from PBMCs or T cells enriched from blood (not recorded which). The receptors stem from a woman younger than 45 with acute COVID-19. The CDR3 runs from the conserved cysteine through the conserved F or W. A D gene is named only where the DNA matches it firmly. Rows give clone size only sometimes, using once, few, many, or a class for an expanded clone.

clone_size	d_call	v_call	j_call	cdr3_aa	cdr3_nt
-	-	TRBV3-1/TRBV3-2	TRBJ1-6	CASSRAGVSYNSPLHF	TGTGCCAGCAGCCGGGCGGGGGTGAGTTATAATTCACCCCTCCACTTT
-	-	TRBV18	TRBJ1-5	CASSPFGGKGQPQHF	TGTGCCAGCTCACCCTTCGGGGGTAAGGGCCAGCCCCAGCATTTT
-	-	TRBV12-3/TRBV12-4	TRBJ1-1	CASREGMNTEAFF	TGTGCCAGCAGGGAGGGGATGAACACTGAAGCTTTCTTT
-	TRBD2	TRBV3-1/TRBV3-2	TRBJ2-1	CASSSRGGFEQFF	TGTGCCAGCAGCTCCCGGGGGGGCTTTGAGCAGTTCTTC
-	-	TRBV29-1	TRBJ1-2	CSVMTDYGYTF	TGCAGCGTTATGACAGACTATGGCTACACCTTC
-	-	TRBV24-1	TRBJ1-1	CATSDPRRGGEAFF	TGTGCCACCAGTGATCCGAGGAGGGGGGGTGAAGCTTTCTTT
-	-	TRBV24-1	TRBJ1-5	CATSDSRTVQPQHF	TGTGCCACCAGTGATTCCCGGACAGTTCAGCCCCAGCATTTT
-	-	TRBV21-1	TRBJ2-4	CASSKSWVEGPLAKNIQYF	TGTGCCAGCAGCAAAAGCTGGGTGGAGGGGCCTCTAGCCAAAAACATTCAGTACTTC
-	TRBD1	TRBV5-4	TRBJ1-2	CASSPRQGAPGYTF	TGTGCCAGCAGCCCCAGACAGGGGGCCCCTGGCTACACCTTC
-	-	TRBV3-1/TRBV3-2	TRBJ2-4	CASSRETGSRTKNIQYF	TGTGCCAGCAGCCGAGAAACAGGGTCAAGAACCAAAAACATTCAGTACTTC
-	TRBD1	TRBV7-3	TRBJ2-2	CASSPTGARNAGELFF	TGTGCCAGCAGCCCCACAGGGGCCCGAAACGCCGGGGAGCTGTTTTTT
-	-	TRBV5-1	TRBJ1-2	CASSLGGLGYGYTF	TGCGCCAGCAGCTTGGGGGGGCTGGGCTATGGCTACACCTTC
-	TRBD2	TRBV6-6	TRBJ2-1	CASRLLAGGPDEQFF	TGTGCCAGCAGATTACTAGCGGGGGGGCCGGATGAGCAGTTCTTC
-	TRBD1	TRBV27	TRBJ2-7	CASSRTGKGDEQYF	TGTGCCAGCAGCCGGACAGGGAAAGGCGACGAGCAGTACTTC
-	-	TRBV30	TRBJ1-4	CAWRDNSGEKLFF	TGTGCCTGGAGAGACAACAGTGGTGAAAAACTGTTTTTT
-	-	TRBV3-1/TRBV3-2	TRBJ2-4	CASSQTGVAKNIQYF	TGTGCCAGCAGCCAAACAGGAGTAGCCAAAAACATTCAGTACTTC
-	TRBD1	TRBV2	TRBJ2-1	CASTGTGVGHEQFF	TGTGCCAGCACCGGGACAGGGGTTGGGCATGAGCAGTTCTTC
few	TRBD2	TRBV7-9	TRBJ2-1	CASSSWGGGNNEQFF	TGTGCCAGCAGCTCCTGGGGCGGGGGGAACAATGAGCAGTTCTTC
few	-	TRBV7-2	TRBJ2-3	CASSLVADTQYF	TGTGCCAGCAGCTTAGTAGCAGATACGCAGTATTTT
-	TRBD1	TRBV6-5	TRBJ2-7	CASSYADRGVTYEQYF	TGTGCCAGCAGTTACGCGGACAGGGGGGTAACGTACGAGCAGTACTTC
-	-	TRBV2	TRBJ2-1	CASSVAQAEYNEQFF	TGTGCCAGCAGTGTGGCGCAGGCCGAATACAATGAGCAGTTCTTC
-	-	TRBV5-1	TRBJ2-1	CASSADRRQQFF	TGCGCCAGCAGCGCGGACAGAAGACAGCAGTTCTTC
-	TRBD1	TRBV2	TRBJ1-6	CASRGQADNSPLHF	TGTGCCAGTCGAGGACAGGCGGATAATTCACCCCTCCACTTT
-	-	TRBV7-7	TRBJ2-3	CASSKQAGFPDTQYF	TGTGCCAGCAGTAAACAAGCCGGGTTCCCAGATACGCAGTATTTT
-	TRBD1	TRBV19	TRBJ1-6	CASVGTGKNSPLHF	TGTGCCAGTGTCGGGACAGGGAAAAATTCACCCCTCCACTTT
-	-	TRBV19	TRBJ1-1	CASIGSRDLEAFF	TGTGCCAGTATCGGGTCCAGGGATCTTGAAGCTTTCTTT
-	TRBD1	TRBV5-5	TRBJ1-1	CASSFFVGQGGLEAFF	TGTGCCAGCAGCTTTTTTGTGGGACAGGGAGGCTTAGAAGCTTTCTTT
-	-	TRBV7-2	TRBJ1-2	CASSGPTGLGGYTF	TGTGCCAGCAGCGGCCCCACAGGGCTAGGGGGCTACACCTTC
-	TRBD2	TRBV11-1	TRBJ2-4	CASSTSGGENIQYF	TGTGCCAGCAGCACTAGCGGGGGAGAGAACATTCAGTACTTC
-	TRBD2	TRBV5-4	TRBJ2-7	CASSHIWGGEQYF	TGTGCCAGCAGCCATATCTGGGGAGGGGAGCAGTACTTC
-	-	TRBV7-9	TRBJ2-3	CASSPRTAPGGDTQYF	TGTGCCAGCAGCCCCCGGACAGCTCCAGGGGGGGATACGCAGTATTTT